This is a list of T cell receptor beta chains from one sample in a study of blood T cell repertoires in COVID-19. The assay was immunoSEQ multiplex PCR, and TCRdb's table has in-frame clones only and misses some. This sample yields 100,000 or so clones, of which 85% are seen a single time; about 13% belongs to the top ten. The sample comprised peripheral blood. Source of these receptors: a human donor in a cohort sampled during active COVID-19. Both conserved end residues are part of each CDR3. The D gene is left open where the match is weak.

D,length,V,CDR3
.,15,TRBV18,CASSFSEGISYGYTF
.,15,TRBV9,CASSVSGELGNTIYF
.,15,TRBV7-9,CASSRAGTNTGELFF
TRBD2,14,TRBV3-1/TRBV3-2,CASSLAGGGYEQYF
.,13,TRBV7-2,CASSLGQNQPQHF
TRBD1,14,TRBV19,CASSRPGQPTEQYF
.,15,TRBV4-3,CASSRGGTENYGYTF
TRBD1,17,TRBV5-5,CASSLARTGNYQETQYF
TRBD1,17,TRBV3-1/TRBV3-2,CASSQAPTGTGGYEQYF
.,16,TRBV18,CASSPLPGSGYNEQFF
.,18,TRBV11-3,CASSLDASGQSCSETQYF
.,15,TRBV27,CASSLSTAYNSPLHF
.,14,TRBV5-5,CASSLGVGAGGYTF
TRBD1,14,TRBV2,CASSTGGYNSPLHF
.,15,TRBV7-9,CASSYRIPQGNIQYF
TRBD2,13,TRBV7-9,CAGGLAGGYEQYF
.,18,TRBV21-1,CASSKPPGGPRWTDTQYF
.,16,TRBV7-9,CASSRPLISGANVLTF
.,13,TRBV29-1,CSVPTVGDTEAFF
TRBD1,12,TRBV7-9,CASSFGQDREYF
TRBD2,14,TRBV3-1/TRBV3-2,CASRKRENSYEQYF
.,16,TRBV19,CASSISQGTGNQPQHF
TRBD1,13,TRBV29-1,CSVVQGAQSGYTF
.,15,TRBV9,CASSAVEEYYNEQFF
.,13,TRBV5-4,CASSFQYQETQYF